The 20 T cell receptor beta chains given below trace back to one sample, sequenced in a study of graft-versus-host responses after intestinal transplantation. Their specific antigens are unknown. Only in-frame clones appear in the TCRdb table, and some are missing; sequencing was by immunoSEQ multiplex PCR. The data show over 80,000 clones, under 95% seen once. Here the sequenced sample was unstimulated CD8+ T cells sorted from spleen or lymph node cells, taken before transplant. The receptor source for this set is a human donor who was the organ donor for an intestinal transplant.

This chain uses TRBV27 with TRBJ1-2; a possible D gene is TRBD1 (5 bases). Germline assignment: CDR1 MNHEY and CDR2 SMNVEV (reference sequence). V was clipped by 6 bases and J by 6 bases, with 8 bases between them. The CDR3 extends over 11 amino acids. The CDR3 sequence is CASRGGNGYTF. DNA for the CDR3: TGTGCCAGCAGGGGGGGGAATGGCTACACCTTC.

This clone was seen just once. The chain recombines TRBV7-9 with TRBJ1-2, with D unresolved. Per the germline V gene, CDR1 is SEHNR and CDR2 is FQNEAQ (reference sequence). The germline V and J ends were trimmed by 4 bases and 3 bases, with 27 bases remaining between them. The CDR3 has 19 residues. The CDR3 loop is CASSSLWSVTADRDYGYTF. CDR3 DNA: TGTGCCAGCAGCTCACTATGGTCGGTGACGGCGGATCGGGACTATGGCTACACCTTC.

The chain combines TRBV6-5 with TRBJ1-5; D gene unclear. From germline, CDR1 is MNHEY and CDR2 SVGAGI. The CDR3 sequence is 14 residues long. V was shortened by 3 bases and J by 0 bases, with 6 bases between the two germline ends. The CDR3 loop reads CASSYYGSNQPQHF. As DNA, the CDR3 is TGTGCCAGCAGTTATTACGGTAGCAATCAGCCCCAGCATTTT.

The chain links TRBV6-5 to TRBJ1-1, with 7 bases that match TRBD1. CDR3 size: 15 residues. CDR1 is MNHEY, CDR2 SVGAGI, per germline. Trimming removed 6 bases from V and 0 bases from J; junction bases left unmatched: 7. CDR3 coding DNA: TGTGCCAGCAGGAGTCGACAGGGTTTGAACACTGAAGCTTTCTTT. Its protein is CASRSRQGLNTEAFF.

In the case of this clone: Distinct nucleotide sequences in the sample also encode this CDR3. The chain links TRBV19 to TRBJ1-1, with a tentative D call TRBD1 (6 bases). Deletions cut 5 bases from V and 4 bases from J, with 14 bases between. The CDR3 is 14 residues long. CDR1 is LNHDA, CDR2 SQIVND, per germline (reference sequence). This chain's CDR3 is CASSWGGPGTEAFF. The CDR3 coding sequence is TGTGCCAGTAGTTGGGGGGGCCCGGGCACTGAAGCTTTCTTT.

This chain links TRBV20-1 with TRBJ2-1, with D perhaps matching TRBD1 (6 bases). Germline V lookup: CDR1 DFQATT, CDR2 SNEGSKA (reference sequence). This CDR3 has 11 amino acids. With 2 bases removed from V and 16 bases from J, the gap between germline ends came to 15 bases. This CDR3 is CSARPGQSDFF. CDR3 in DNA: TGCAGTGCTAGACCAGGACAGAGTGACTTCTTC.

The gene calls are TRBV7-9 and TRBJ1-4; TRBD1 might be the D (6 bases). The CDR3 totals 15 residues. Looked up from germline, CDR1 is SEHNR and CDR2 is FQNEAQ (reference sequence). The V end was cut by 1 base, the J end by 3 bases, with 9 bases between. Here the CDR3 DNA reads TGTGCCAGCAGCTTAGTGGGGGCACCTAATGAAAAACTGTTTTTT. This sequence encodes CASSLVGAPNEKLFF.

This clone was seen only a few times. The chain joins TRBV12-5 to TRBJ2-7, with a weak D call TRBD2 (5 bases). This CDR3 comprises 13 residues. Per germline, CDR1 LGHNT and CDR2 FRNRAP. Trimming took off 1 base at V and 1 base at J, with 5 bases between the two ends. CDR3 in DNA: TGTGCTAGTGGTTTGGGAGGGTCCTACGAGCAGTACTTC. It is translated as CASGLGGSYEQYF.

The rearrangement links TRBV5-4 to TRBJ1-1; TRBD1 matches at 9 bases. V dropped 5 bases and J dropped 4; count of bases not matched to a gene: 6. The length of the CDR3 is 14 residues. Germline V lookup: CDR1 SGHNT, CDR2 YYREEE (reference sequence). CDR3 sequence (DNA): TGTGCCAGCAGTCCCGGGACAGGGCCCACTGAAGCTTTCTTT. This gives the protein CASSPGTGPTEAFF.

This clone showed up just once. The chain combines TRBV4-3 with TRBJ2-7, with D tentatively TRBD2 (5 bases). The CDR3 is 15 amino acids. V was trimmed by 2 bases and J by 1 base, leaving 12 bases between them. CDR1 and CDR2 (germline): LGHNA, YSLEER. The CDR3 loop is CASSQTVGSSYEQYF. CDR3 bases: TGCGCCAGCAGCCAAACTGTTGGGAGTTCCTACGAGCAGTACTTC.

The chain employs TRBV4-1 and TRBJ2-3; possible D gene TRBD2, 6 bases. Germline lookup yields CDR1 MGHRA and CDR2 YSYEKL. The CDR3 sequence is 15 residues long. The V and J ends lost 1 base and 0 bases respectively, with 8 bases between them. CDR3 protein: CASSQGTISTDTQYF. CDR3 bases: TGCGCCAGCAGCCAAGGGACTATTAGCACAGATACGCAGTATTTT.

This clone was seen once. The V call is TRBV28, the J call TRBJ1-1; no clear D gene. The germline V and J ends were trimmed by 5 bases and 0 bases, with 19 bases remaining between them. This CDR3 contains 17 residues. Germline CDR1 reads MDHEN; CDR2 reads SYDVKM. The CDR3 protein is CASSLNKVVPLNTEAFF. CDR3 DNA sequence: TGTGCCAGCAGTCTAAATAAAGTGGTGCCCCTGAACACTGAAGCTTTCTTT.

This clone was found once. The rearrangement uses TRBV27 and TRBJ2-2; 11 nucleotides line up with TRBD1. Germline loops: CDR1 MNHEY, CDR2 SMNVEV (reference sequence). Trimming at V came to 6 bases and at J to 6 bases, leaving 3 bases not matched to a gene. The CDR3 is 14 amino acids. CDR3 loop: CASSSGQGAGELFF. In DNA, the CDR3 is TGTGCCAGCAGCTCGGGACAGGGGGCCGGGGAGCTGTTTTTT.

The chain employs TRBV4-1 and TRBJ1-6; perhaps TRBD1 as D (5 bases). Germline V gives CDR1 MGHRA, CDR2 YSYEKL. This CDR3 spans 15 amino acids. V was pared by 4 bases and J by 4 bases, with 11 bases between. CDR3 in DNA: TGCGCCAGCAGCCGGGGCGGAGGGTATAATTCACCCCTCCACTTT. It encodes CASSRGGGYNSPLHF.

This clone was seen a single time. The V call is TRBV19, the J call TRBJ2-1, with 9 nucleotides matching TRBD1. The germline V gene has CDR1 LNHDA and CDR2 SQIVND (reference sequence). This CDR3 comprises 14 residues. Trimming cost V 7 bases and J 9 bases; bases outside gene matches: 10. CDR3 DNA: TGTGCCAGTATCGTGACAGGGGGACCAACTGAGCAGTTCTTC. It specifies CASIVTGGPTEQFF. Full variable domain (remainder filled in from reference TRBV19 and TRBJ2-1): DGGITQSPKYLFRKEGQNVTLSCEQNLNHDAMYWYRQDPGQGLRLIYYSQIVNDFQKGDIAEGYSVSREKKESFPLTVTSAQKNPTAFYLCASIVTGGPTEQFFGPGTRLTVL.

This clone showed up just once. Written as DNA, the CDR3 is TGTGCCAGCAGCTCTTCCAGGGGCGACTATGGCTACACCTTC. Amino acid sequence: CASSSSRGDYGYTF. The rearrangement links TRBV5-4 to TRBJ1-2; D might be TRBD1 (6 bases). This CDR3 comprises 14 residues. CDR1 is SGHNT, CDR2 YYREEE, per germline (reference sequence). Trimming took off 3 bases at V and 3 bases at J, with 12 bases between the two ends.

The V and J genes are TRBV5-1 and TRBJ2-1; 10 bases are a match to TRBD2. The V segment lost 6 bases and the J segment 3 bases; nucleotides outside the gene matches: 9. Germline loops: CDR1 SGHRS, CDR2 YFSETQ. The CDR3 covers 16 residues. For the CDR3, the DNA is TGCGCCAGCACCGAGAGGGAGCGGGGGGGCTACAATGAGCAGTTCTTC. As protein: CASTERERGGYNEQFF.

The V call is TRBV19, the J call TRBJ2-3; the D is unclear. Trimming shortened V by 3 bases and J by 5 bases, and 9 bases separated the two germline ends. The germline gives CDR1 LNHDA, CDR2 SQIVND (reference sequence). CDR3 length: 13 amino acids. CDR3 amino acids: CASSIRVGDTQYF. The DNA of the CDR3 is TGTGCCAGTAGTATTCGGGTCGGAGATACGCAGTATTTT.

Only one count was recorded for this clone. The rearrangement uses TRBV5-8 and TRBJ2-1; D unclear. The V end lost 0 bases, the J end lost 6 bases, and 4 bases lay between the germline ends. The V gene's germline CDR1 is SGHTS and CDR2 YDEGEE. CDR3 size: 12 residues. For the CDR3, the DNA is TGTGCCAGCAGCTTGGGAGGCAATGAGCAGTTCTTC. It encodes CASSLGGNEQFF.

In DNA form, the CDR3 reads TGTGCCAGCAGCCCGGGACAGTTCTACACTGAAGCTTTCTTT. Translation gives CASSPGQFYTEAFF. The V call is TRBV7-2, the J call TRBJ1-1; 7 bases match TRBD1. From germline, CDR1 is SGHTA and CDR2 FQGNSA. V lost 5 bases and J lost 3; bases outside the gene matches: 6. The CDR3 runs to 14 residues.